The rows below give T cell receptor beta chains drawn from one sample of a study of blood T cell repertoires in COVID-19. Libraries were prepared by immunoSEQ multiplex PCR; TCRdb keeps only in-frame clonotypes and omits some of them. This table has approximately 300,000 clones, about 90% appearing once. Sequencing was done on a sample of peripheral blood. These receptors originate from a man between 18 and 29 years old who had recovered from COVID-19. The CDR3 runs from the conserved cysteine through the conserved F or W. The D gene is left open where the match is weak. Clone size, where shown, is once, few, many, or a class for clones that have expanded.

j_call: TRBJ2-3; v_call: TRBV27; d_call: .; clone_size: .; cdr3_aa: CASRGVSRADTQYF; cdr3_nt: TGTGCCAGCAGAGGGGTCAGCAGGGCAGATACGCAGTATTTT
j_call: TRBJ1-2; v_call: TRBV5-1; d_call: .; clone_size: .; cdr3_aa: CASSLGDRTYGYTF; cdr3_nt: TGCGCCAGCAGCTTGGGCGACAGGACCTATGGCTACACCTTC
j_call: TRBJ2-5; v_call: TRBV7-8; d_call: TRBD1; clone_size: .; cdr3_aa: CASSLRQGAETQYF; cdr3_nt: TGTGCCAGCAGCCTTCGACAGGGGGCAGAGACCCAGTACTTC
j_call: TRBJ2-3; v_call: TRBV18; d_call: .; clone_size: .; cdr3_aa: CASSPAGADTQYF; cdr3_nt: TGTGCCAGCTCACCGGCAGGGGCAGATACGCAGTATTTT
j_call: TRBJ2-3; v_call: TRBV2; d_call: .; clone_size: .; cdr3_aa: CASTTDTDTQYF; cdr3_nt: TGTGCCAGCACTACAGACACAGATACGCAGTATTTT
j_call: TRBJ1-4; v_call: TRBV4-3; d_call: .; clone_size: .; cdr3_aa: CASSPRLGGGEKLFF; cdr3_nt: TGCGCCAGCAGCCCGCGTCTGGGGGGGGGTGAAAAACTGTTTTTT
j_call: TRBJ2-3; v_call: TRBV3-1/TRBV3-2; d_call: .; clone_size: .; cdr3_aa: CASSPRQPDTQYF; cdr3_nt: TGTGCCAGCAGCCCCCGACAACCAGATACGCAGTATTTT
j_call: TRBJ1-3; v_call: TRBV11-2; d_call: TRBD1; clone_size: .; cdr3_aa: CASSLTGSGNTIYF; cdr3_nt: TGTGCCAGCAGCTTGACAGGGTCTGGAAACACCATATATTTT
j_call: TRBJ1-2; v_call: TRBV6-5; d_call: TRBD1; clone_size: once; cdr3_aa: CASSYSNRQDRGYTF; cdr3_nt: TGTGCCAGCAGTTACTCGAACCGACAGGACAGGGGCTACACCTTC
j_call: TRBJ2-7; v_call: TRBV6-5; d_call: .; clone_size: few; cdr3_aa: CASSLTSPSYEQYF; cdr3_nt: TGTGCCAGCAGTCTCACCAGTCCATCCTACGAGCAGTACTTC
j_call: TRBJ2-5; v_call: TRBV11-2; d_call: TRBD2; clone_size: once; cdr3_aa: CASSLGLAGETQYF; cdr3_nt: TGCGCCAGCAGCCTGGGACTAGCGGGGGAGACCCAGTACTTC
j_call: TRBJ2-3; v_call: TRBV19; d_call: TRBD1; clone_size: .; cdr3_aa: CASSMGTVNRPDTQYF; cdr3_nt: TGTGCCAGTAGTATGGGGACAGTAAATCGCCCAGATACGCAGTATTTT
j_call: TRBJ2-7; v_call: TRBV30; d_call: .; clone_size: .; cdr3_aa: CAWRGSSYEQYF; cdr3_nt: TGTGCCTGGAGGGGCAGCTCCTACGAGCAGTACTTC
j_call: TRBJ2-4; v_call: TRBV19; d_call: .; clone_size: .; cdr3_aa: CASSMNFRQGLAKNIQYF; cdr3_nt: TGTGCCAGTAGTATGAATTTCAGGCAGGGCCTAGCCAAAAACATTCAGTACTTC
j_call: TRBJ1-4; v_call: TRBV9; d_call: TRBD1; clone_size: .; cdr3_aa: CASSAQTGTGNEKLFF; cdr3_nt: TGTGCCAGCAGCGCCCAAACCGGGACAGGGAATGAAAAACTGTTTTTT
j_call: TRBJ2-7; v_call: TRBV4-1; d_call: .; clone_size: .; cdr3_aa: CASSQDGGFYEQYF; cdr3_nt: TGCGCCAGCAGCCAAGATGGCGGGTTCTACGAGCAGTACTTC
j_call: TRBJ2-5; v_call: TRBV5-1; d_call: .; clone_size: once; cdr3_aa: CASSLRTGNQETQYF; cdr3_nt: TGCGCCAGCAGCTTGCGAACAGGGAACCAAGAGACCCAGTACTTC
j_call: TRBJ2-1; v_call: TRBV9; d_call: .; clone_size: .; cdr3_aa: CASSVWLAGGNEQFF; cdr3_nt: TGTGCCAGCAGCGTTTGGTTAGCCGGGGGCAATGAGCAGTTCTTC
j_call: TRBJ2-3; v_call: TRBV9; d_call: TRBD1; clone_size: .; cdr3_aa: CASSATGQGSADTQYF; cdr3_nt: TGTGCCAGCAGCGCAACAGGACAGGGATCGGCAGATACGCAGTATTTT
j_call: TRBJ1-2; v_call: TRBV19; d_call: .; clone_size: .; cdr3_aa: CASSGGVQGYGYTF; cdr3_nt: TGTGCCAGTAGTGGAGGGGTTCAAGGCTATGGCTACACCTTC
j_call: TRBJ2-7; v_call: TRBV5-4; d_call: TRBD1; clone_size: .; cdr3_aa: CASRAGTGLSYEQYF; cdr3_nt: TGTGCCAGCAGAGCAGGGACAGGGCTGTCCTACGAGCAGTACTTC
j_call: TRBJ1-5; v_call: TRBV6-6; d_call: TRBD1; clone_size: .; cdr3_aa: CASSFPGQNQPQHF; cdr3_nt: TGTGCCAGCAGTTTTCCGGGACAGAATCAGCCCCAGCATTTT
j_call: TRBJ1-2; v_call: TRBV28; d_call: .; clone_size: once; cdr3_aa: CASSLTVNYGYTF; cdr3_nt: TGTGCCAGCAGTTTAACAGTAAACTATGGCTACACCTTC
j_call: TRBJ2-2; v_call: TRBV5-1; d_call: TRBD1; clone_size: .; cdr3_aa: CASSFRQGNTGELFF; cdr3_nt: TGCGCCAGCAGCTTCCGACAGGGGAACACCGGGGAGCTGTTTTTT